This T cell receptor (beta chain) is drawn from a study of blood T cell repertoires in COVID-19. With 1 base removed from V and 2 bases from J, the gap between germline ends came to 9 bases. The CDR3 loop spans 14 amino acids. Germline lookup yields CDR1 SGHDT and CDR2 YYEEEE. This table comes from immunoSEQ multiplex PCR, and its TCRdb copy is limited to in-frame clones, with some not included. This table holds 100,000 or so clones, around 81% found once. The TCR comes from a woman aged 65 to 85 with active or convalescent COVID-19. The material sequenced was peripheral blood. J is TRBJ1-2 and V is TRBV5-6, with a tentative D call TRBD1 (6 bases). The CDR3 loop reads CASSLRGQNYGYTF. The CDR3 nucleotides read TGTGCCAGCAGCTTGCGAGGACAGAACTATGGCTACACCTTC. Combining the CDR3 with reference TRBV5-6 and TRBJ1-2 gives the whole variable domain DAGVTQSPTHLIKTRGQQVTLRCSPKSGHDTVSWYQQALGQGPQFIFQYYEEEERQRGNFPDRFSGHQFPNYSSELNVNALLLGDSALYLCASSLRGQNYGYTFGSGTRLTVV.